This T cell receptor (beta chain) derives from a study of brain metastases from non-small cell lung cancer (dated by TCRdb to between 2017 and 2020). For the wider study: In non-small-cell lung cancer patients, the researchers characterized the immune microenvironment of brain metastases and primary tumors that had been resected as matched pairs.

The library was prepared using the immunoSEQ multiplex PCR assay. T-cell receptor beta chain repertoire sequencing was carried out together with a 770-gene immune expression panel. In its TCRdb copy, this immuneACCESS table keeps in-frame sequences only and misses some clones. Where compared with another copy, unresolved V genes explain less than half of these, and the others have no known cause. The table for this sample lists fewer than 3,500 clones; nearly 97% of them were counted only once. The top ten constitute 1.5% to 2% of the sample. A cohort of 39 patients with surgically resected non-small-cell lung cancer, for whom both primary tumor and brain metastasis specimens were available, was included. The junction carries 11 bases between V and J, which are trimmed by 2 bases and 4 bases respectively. Inclusive of the bounding cysteine and phenylalanine, the CDR3 is 14 residues long. Just the 42-base CDR3 DNA is kept, in frame starting at base 1. Reading the germline V gene gives CDR1 SGHVS and CDR2 FNYEAQ.

To note about this clone: Its antigen has not been determined. No much larger clone is present one base from it, and per-base qualities are unavailable.

The source is a donor at least 40 years old with non-small cell lung cancer. The rearranged chain carries TRBV7-6 and TRBJ2-5, with the D gene not clear enough to name. The sequenced sample was tumor-adjacent normal tissue. The sequenced DNA is TGTGCCAGCAGCTTAACTCGTTGGGGAGAGACCCAGTACTTC. Its coded protein is CASSLTRWGETQYF.